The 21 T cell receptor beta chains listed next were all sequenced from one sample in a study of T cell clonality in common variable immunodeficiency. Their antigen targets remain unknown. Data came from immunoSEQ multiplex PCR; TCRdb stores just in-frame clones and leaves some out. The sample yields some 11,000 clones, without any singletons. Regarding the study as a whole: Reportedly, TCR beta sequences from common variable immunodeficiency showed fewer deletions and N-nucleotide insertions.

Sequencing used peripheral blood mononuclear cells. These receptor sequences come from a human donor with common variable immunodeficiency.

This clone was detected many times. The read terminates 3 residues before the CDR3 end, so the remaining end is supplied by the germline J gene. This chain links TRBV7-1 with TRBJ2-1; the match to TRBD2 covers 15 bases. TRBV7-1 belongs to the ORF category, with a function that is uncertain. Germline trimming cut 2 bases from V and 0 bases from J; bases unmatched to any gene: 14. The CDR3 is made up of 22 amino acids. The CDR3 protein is CASSSPKKGLAGGPSSYNEQFF. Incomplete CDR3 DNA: TGTGCCAGCAGCTCACCAAAAAAGGGACTAGCGGGGGGTCCGAGCTCCTACAATGAG.

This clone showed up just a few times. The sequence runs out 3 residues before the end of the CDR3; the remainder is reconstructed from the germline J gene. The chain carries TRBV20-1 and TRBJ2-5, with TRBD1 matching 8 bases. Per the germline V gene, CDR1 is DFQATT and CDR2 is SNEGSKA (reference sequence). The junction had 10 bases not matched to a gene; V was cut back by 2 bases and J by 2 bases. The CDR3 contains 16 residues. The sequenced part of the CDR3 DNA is TGCAGTGCTAGACCTGATGACAGGGGCTCTCAAGAGACC. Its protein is CSARPDDRGSQET. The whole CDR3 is CSARPDDRGSQETQYF.

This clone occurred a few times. The CDR3 bases that were read are TGTGCCAGCAGCTTCCGACACCGCTCTGGGGCCAACGTC. This translates into CASSFRHRSGANV. In full, the CDR3 is CASSFRHRSGANVLTF. The V call is TRBV7-3, the J call TRBJ2-6; D is ambiguous. The read comes to an end 3 residues before the CDR3 does, leaving the germline J gene to fill in the end. The CDR3 contains 16 residues. Germline V lookup: CDR1 SGHTA, CDR2 FQGTGA. Trimming cost V 3 bases and J 0 bases, with 9 bases left between them. Full variable domain (outside the CDR3, taken from reference TRBV7-3 and TRBJ2-6): GAGVSQTPSNKVTEKGKYVELRCDPISGHTALYWYRQSLGQGPEFLIYFQGTGAADDSGLPNDRFFAVRPEGSVSTLKIQRTERGDSAVYLCASSFRHRSGANVLTFGAGSRLTVL.

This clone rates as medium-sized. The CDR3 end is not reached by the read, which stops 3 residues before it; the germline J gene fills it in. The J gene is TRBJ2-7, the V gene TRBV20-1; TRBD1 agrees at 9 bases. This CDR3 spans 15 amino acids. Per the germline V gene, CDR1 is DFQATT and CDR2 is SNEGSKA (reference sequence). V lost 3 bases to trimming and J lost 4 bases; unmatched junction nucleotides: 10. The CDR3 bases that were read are TGCAGTGCTAGCAATGAGGACAGGGGTGGGTACGAG. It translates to CSASNEDRGGYE. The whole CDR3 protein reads CSASNEDRGGYEQYF.

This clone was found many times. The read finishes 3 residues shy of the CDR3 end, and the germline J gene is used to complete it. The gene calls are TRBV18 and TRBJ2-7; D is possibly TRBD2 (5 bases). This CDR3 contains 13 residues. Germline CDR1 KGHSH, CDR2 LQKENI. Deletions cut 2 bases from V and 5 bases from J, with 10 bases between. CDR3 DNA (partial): TGTGCCAGCTCACCAAATACTAGGAACGAG. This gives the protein CASSPNTRNE. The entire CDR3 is CASSPNTRNEQYF.

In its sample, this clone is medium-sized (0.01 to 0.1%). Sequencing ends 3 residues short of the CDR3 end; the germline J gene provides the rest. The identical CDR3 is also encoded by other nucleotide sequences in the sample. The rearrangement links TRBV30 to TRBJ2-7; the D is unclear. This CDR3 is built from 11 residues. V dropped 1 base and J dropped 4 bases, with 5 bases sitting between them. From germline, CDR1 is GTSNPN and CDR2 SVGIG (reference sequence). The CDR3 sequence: CAWSAGYEQYF. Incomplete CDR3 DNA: TGTGCCTGGAGTGCAGGATACGAG.

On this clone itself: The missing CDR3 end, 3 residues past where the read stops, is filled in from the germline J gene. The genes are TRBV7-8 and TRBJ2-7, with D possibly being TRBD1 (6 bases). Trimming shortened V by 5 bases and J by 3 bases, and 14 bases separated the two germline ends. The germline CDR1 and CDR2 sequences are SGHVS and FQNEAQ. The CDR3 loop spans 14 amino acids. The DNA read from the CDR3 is TGTGCCAGCAGCCCTCCGGACAGATACTACGAG. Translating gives CASSPPDRYYE. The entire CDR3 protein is CASSPPDRYYEQYF.

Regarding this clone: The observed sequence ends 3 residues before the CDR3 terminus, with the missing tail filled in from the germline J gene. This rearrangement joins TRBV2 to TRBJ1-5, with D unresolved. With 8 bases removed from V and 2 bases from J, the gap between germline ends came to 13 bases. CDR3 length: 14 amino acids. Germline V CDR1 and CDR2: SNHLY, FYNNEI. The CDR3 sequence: CASEPERGNQPQHF. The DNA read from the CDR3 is TGTGCCAGCGAACCCGAGAGGGGCAATCAGCCC.

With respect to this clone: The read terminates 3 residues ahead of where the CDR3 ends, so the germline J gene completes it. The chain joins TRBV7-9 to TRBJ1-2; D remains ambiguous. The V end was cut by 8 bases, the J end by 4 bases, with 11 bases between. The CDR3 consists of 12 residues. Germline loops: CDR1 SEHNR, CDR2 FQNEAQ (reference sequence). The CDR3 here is CASVGSGYGYTF. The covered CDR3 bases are TGTGCCAGCGTAGGATCAGGCTATGGC.

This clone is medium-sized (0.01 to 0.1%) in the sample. The DNA read from the CDR3 is TGTGCCAGCAGCGTAGGCATGTGGACTAACACTGAA. Its translation is CASSVGMWTNTE. The whole CDR3 reads CASSVGMWTNTEAFF. The rearrangement uses TRBV9 and TRBJ1-1; no definite D call. The sequenced fragment ends 3 residues before the CDR3 boundary, so the rest is inferred from the germline J gene. This CDR3 region has 15 residues. Germline CDR1 is SGDLS and CDR2 is YYNGEE. The V end lost 0 bases, the J end lost 2 bases, and 11 bases lay between the germline ends.

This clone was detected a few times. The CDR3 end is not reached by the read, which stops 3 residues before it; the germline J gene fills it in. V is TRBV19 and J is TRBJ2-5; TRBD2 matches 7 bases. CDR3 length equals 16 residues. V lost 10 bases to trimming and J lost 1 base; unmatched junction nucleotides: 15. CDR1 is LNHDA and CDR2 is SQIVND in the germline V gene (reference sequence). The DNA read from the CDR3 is TGTGCCAATAGGCTACACGGGGGGACCACCCAAGAGACC. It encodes CANRLHGGTTQET. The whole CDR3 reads CANRLHGGTTQETQYF.

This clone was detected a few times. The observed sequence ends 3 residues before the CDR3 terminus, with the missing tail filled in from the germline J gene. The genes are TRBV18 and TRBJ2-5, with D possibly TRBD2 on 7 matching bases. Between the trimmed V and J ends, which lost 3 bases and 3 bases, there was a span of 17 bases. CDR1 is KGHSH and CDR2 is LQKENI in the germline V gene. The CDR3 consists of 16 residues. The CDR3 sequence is CASSPPARGAEETQYF. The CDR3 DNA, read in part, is TGTGCCAGCTCACCCCCGGCCCGGGGGGCGGAAGAGACC.

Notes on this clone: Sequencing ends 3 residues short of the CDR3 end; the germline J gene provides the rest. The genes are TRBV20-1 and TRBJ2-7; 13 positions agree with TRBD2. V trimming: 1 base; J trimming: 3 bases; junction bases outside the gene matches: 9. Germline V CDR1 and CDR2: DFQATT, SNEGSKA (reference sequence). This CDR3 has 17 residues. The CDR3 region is CSARGPVRTSGGYEQYF. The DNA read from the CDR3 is TGCAGTGCTAGAGGCCCCGTTCGGACTAGCGGGGGCTACGAG.

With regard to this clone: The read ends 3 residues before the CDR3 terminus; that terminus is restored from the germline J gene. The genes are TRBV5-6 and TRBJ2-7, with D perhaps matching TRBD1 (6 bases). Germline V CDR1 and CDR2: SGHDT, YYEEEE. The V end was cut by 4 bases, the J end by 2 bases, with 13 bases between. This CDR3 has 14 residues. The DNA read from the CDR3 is TGTGCCAGCAGCGCCCCGGACAGCACCTACGAG. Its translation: CASSAPDSTYE. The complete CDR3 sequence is CASSAPDSTYEQYF.

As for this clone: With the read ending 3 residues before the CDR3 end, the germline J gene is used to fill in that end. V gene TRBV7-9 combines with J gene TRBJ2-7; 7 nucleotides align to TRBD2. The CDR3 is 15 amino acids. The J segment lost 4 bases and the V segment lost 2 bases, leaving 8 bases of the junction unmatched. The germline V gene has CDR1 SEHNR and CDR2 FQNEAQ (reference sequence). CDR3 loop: CASSLQRAGKYEQYF. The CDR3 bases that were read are TGTGCCAGCAGCTTACAAAGAGCGGGGAAATACGAG.

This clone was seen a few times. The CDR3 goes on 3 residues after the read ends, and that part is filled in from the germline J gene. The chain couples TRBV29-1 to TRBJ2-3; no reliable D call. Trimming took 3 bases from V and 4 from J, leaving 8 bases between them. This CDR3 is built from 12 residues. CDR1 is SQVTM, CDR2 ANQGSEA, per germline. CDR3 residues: CSVETQADTQYF. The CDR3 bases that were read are TGCAGCGTTGAGACCCAGGCAGATACG.

The part of the CDR3 DNA that was read is TGTGCCAGCAGCCCCACAGGGGGGGGTTCCGGGGAG. Amino acids: CASSPTGGGSGE. The complete CDR3 sequence is CASSPTGGGSGELFF. The chain combines TRBV7-2 with TRBJ2-2; tentatively, D is TRBD1 (8 bases). The CDR3 end lies 3 residues beyond the end of the read and is filled in from the germline J gene. The CDR3 is made up of 15 amino acids. Germline V gene lookup returns CDR1 SGHTA and CDR2 FQGNSA. The V end was cut by 5 bases, the J end by 6 bases, with 16 bases between.

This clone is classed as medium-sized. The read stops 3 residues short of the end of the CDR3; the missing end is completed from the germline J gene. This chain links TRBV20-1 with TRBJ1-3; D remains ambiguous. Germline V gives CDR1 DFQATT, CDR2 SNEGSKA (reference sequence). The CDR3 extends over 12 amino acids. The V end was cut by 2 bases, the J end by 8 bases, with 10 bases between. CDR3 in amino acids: CSARKGLDTIYF. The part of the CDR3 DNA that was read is TGCAGTGCTAGAAAAGGGTTGGACACC.

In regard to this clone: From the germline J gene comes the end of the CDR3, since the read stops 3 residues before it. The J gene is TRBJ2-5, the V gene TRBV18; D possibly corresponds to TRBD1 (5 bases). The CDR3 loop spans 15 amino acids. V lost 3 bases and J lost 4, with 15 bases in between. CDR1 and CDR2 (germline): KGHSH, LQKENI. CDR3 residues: CASSPGHGRGETQYF. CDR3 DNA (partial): TGTGCCAGCTCACCCGGACATGGAAGGGGAGAGACC.

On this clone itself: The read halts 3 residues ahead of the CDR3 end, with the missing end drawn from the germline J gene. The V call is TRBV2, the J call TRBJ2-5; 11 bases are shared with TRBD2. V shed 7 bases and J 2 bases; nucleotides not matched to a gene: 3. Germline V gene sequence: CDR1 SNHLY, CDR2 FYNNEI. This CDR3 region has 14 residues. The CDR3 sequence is CASNLAGGQETQYF. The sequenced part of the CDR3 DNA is TGTGCCAGCAATCTAGCGGGGGGACAAGAGACC.

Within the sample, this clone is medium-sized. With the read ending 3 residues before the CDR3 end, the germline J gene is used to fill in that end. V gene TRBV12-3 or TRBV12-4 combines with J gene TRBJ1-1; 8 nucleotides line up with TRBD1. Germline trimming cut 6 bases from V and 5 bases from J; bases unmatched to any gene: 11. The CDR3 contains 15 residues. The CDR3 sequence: CASSQDQDRATEAFF. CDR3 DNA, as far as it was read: TGTGCCAGCAGCCAAGATCAGGACAGGGCTACTGAA.